Described below is a single T cell receptor beta chain sequence and its context. Its specificity is unknown. The data were taken from a study of tumor-infiltrating lymphocytes in localized non-small cell lung cancer. Study background: The cohort mixed smokers and never-smokers, several histologies, and some post-neoadjuvant-chemotherapy samples. Resected tumor was paired with non-adjacent uninvolved lung from the same patient.

Data came from immunoSEQ multiplex PCR; TCRdb stores just in-frame clones and leaves some out. The sample carries about 16,000 clones, less than 50% recorded once. The germline V gene encodes CDR1 ENHRY and CDR2 SYGVKD. This CDR3 has 14 amino acids. The germline V and J ends were trimmed by 2 bases and 4 bases, with 9 bases remaining between them. Regarding the study as a whole: Different pieces of the same tissue went to different assays, confounding technical variation with intratumor heterogeneity.

The source of this sequence is a human donor with non-small cell lung cancer. The material sequenced was lung tumor tissue. This chain uses TRBV10-3 with TRBJ1-5; D perhaps matches TRBD1 (5 bases). Here the CDR3 reads CAISEGAQNQPQHF. In nucleotides, the CDR3 is TGTGCCATCAGTGAGGGGGCACAAAATCAGCCCCAGCATTTT.